Listed below are T cell receptor beta chains from one sample, sequenced in a study of molecular identifiers for immune sequencing clone quantification. MiXCR, applied by TCRdb to the PCR reads, yields one record per CDR3 protein. This table has about half a million distinct CDR3 sequences, about 25% appearing once. The specimen sequenced was naive CD8+ T cells from blood, with Jurkat cell RNA spiked in. The receptor source for this set is a human donor in good health. Some libraries in this study had Jurkat cell RNA spiked in. CDR3s leave out the opening cysteine and the closing phenylalanine or tryptophan.

j_call v_call cdr3_aa
TRBJ2-5 TRBV28 ASSPLPPSGRGGETQY
TRBJ2-1 TRBV25-1 ASRRGPWGF
TRBJ1-1 TRBV4-2 ARSRGEAGFAAAF
TRBJ2-5 TRBV6-2/TRBV6-3 ASSYSLAGGGETQY
TRBJ1-1 TRBV12-3/TRBV12-4 ASSQGQGNTEAF
TRBJ2-7 TRBV20-1 SARGTAYEQY
TRBJ2-1 TRBV11-2 ASSLLDNEQF
TRBJ1-3 TRBV20-1 SAREQIGNTIY
TRBJ2-5 TRBV20-1 SARGTGFGEAQY
TRBJ1-2 TRBV6-5 ASSSLPFYGYT
TRBJ1-2 TRBV29-1 SVGQGGDYGYT
TRBJ1-2 TRBV28 ASSFIAGSGYGYT
TRBJ2-4 TRBV6-5 ASSYSYGKNIQY
TRBJ1-4 TRBV4-3 ASSQSRGRGEKLF
TRBJ2-7 TRBV20-1 SARKGPGLAGYEQY
- TRBV5-1 ASSLRYEQF
TRBJ2-7 TRBV27 ASSFSAAYEQY
TRBJ2-7 TRBV4-3 ASSQGSNLRTYEQY
TRBJ2-7 TRBV20-1 SALKLAGVGEQY
TRBJ2-5 TRBV10-3 ATGTSGGAEETQY
TRBJ2-7 TRBV19 ASSMGGVNEQY
TRBJ2-1 TRBV12-3/TRBV12-4 ASSPGQNEQF
TRBJ2-3 TRBV4-3 ASSQDLLASGTQY
TRBJ2-7 TRBV11-2 ASRPGLAGLDEQY
TRBJ1-4 TRBV7-9 ASSPTDGQKLF
TRBJ2-1 TRBV6-5 ASSYLTGQHEQF
TRBJ2-7 TRBV7-9 ASSHRDRAAYEQY
TRBJ2-5 TRBV27 ASSPTAGAQY
TRBJ1-2 TRBV24-1 ATSDDRFNYGYT
TRBJ2-7 TRBV20-1 SARGLDVRGEQY
TRBJ2-7 TRBV20-1 SAGGTIQYEQY
TRBJ2-7 TRBV30 AWEENEQY
TRBJ2-3 TRBV28 ASSSEAESTDTQY
TRBJ2-3 TRBV11-2 ASSSRVGGNTDTQY
TRBJ2-1 TRBV28 ASSLGFGTSGS
TRBJ2-1 TRBV2 ASSDGRGMRDEQF
TRBJ2-5 TRBV5-6 ASRQGPNAETQY
TRBJ1-2 TRBV5-1 ASSLDRGRSYGYT
TRBJ2-3 TRBV3-1 ASSHGGPTQY
TRBJ2-1 TRBV29-1 SVESGAGVLNEQF
TRBJ2-2 TRBV14 ASSHLPVGGLTTGELF
TRBJ2-7 TRBV5-1 ASSPGRRQYEQY
TRBJ2-3 TRBV7-9 ASSLERGPITDTQY
TRBJ1-1 TRBV27 ASSRGLATEAF